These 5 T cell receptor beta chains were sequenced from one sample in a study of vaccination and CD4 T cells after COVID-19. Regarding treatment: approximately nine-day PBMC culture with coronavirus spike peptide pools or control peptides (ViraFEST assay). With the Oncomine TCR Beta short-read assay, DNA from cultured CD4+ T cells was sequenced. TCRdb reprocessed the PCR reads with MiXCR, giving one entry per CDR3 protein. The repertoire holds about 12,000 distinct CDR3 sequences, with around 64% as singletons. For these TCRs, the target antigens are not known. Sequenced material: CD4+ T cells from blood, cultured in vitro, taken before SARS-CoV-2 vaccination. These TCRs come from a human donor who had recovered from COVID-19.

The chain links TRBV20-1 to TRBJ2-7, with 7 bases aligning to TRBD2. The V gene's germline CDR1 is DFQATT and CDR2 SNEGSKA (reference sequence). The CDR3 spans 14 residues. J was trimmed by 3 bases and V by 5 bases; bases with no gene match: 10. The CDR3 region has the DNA TGCAGTGCTCCCAAGATTGCGGGAGACTACGAGCAGTACTTC. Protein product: CSAPKIAGDYEQYF.

CDR3 sequence reads: CAISESESDTQYF. CDR3 nucleotide sequence: TGTGCCATCAGTGAGTCTGAGTCAGATACGCAGTATTTT. The J gene is TRBJ2-3, the V gene TRBV10-3; D remains unclear. This CDR3 comprises 13 residues. The germline V gene has CDR1 ENHRY and CDR2 SYGVKD. Trimming took 0 bases from V and 4 from J, leaving 5 bases between them.

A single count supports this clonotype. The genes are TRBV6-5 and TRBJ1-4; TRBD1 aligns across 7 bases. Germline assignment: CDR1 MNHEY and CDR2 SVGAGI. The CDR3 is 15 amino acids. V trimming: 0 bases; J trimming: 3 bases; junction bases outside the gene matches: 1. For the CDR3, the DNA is TGTGCCAGCAGTTACTCCGGACAGGCTAATGAAAAACTGTTTTTT. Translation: CASSYSGQANEKLFF.

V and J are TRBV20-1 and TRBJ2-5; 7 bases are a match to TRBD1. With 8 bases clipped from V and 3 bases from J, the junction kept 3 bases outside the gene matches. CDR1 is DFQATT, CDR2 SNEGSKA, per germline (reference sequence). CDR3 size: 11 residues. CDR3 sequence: CSFGQEETQYF. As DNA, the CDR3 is TGCAGTTTTGGACAGGAAGAGACCCAGTACTTC.

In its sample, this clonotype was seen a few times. The CDR3 nucleotides are TGCAGTGCTAGAGGGGACAGGGAAGAGTCCACTGAAGCTTTCTTT. Residues: CSARGDREESTEAFF. The chain couples TRBV20-1 to TRBJ1-1; TRBD1 agrees at 9 bases. V trimming: 1 base; J trimming: 4 bases; junction bases outside the gene matches: 7. The V gene's germline CDR1 is DFQATT and CDR2 SNEGSKA (reference sequence). The CDR3 is 15 amino acids.